Shown below are 22 T cell receptor beta chains from a single sample sequenced in a study of vaccination and CD4 T cells after COVID-19. No antigens are known for them. Documented treatment: approximately 10-day PBMC culture with coronavirus spike peptide pools or control peptides (ViraFEST assay). Sequenced with the Oncomine TCR Beta short-read assay was DNA taken from cultured CD4+ T cells. From the PCR reads, TCRdb called clonotypes with MiXCR, one entry per CDR3 protein. The repertoire holds about 15,000 distinct CDR3 sequences, with roughly 51% as singletons. The input for sequencing was CD4+ T cells from blood, cultured in vitro, taken before SARS-CoV-2 vaccination. These receptors were collected from a human donor who had recovered from COVID-19.

J is TRBJ2-2 and V is TRBV7-3, with 10 bases matching TRBD2. CDR3 length equals 15 residues. V lost 4 bases and J lost 5; bases outside the gene matches: 4. Per germline, CDR1 SGHTA and CDR2 FQGTGA. Here the CDR3 DNA reads TGTGCCAGCAGCTCTAGCGGGGGCGCTACCGGGGAGCTGTTTTTT. It translates to CASSSSGGATGELFF.

This chain connects TRBV6-1 to TRBJ1-3; 9 positions match TRBD1. Germline loops: CDR1 MNHNS, CDR2 SASEGT. CDR3 size: 15 residues. The trim removed 6 bases at V and 0 bases at J, leaving 3 bases unmatched. The CDR3 nucleotides are TGTGCCAGCAGATCGGACAGGGGCTCTGGAAACACCATATATTTT. Its protein is CASRSDRGSGNTIYF.

The chain has TRBV21-1 and TRBJ2-3; the table assigns TRBD2, which was not confirmed against the DNA. TRBV21-1 is flagged as a pseudogene. This CDR3 region has 17 residues. The CDR3 nucleotides are TGTGCCAGCAGCAAGAAAACGGAACTAGCGGTACCCGGTACGCAGTATTTT. This translates into CASSKKTELAVPGTQYF.

The chain carries TRBV30 and TRBJ1-5, with unresolved D. The CDR3 has 15 amino acids. V lost 0 bases and J lost 0, with 9 bases in between. Germline V gene sequence: CDR1 GTSNPN, CDR2 SVGIG (reference sequence). The CDR3 bases are TGTGCCTGGAGTGTACGCGGAAATAGCAATCAGCCCCAGCATTTT. Residues: CAWSVRGNSNQPQHF.

This chain connects TRBV7-2 to TRBJ2-7; TRBD1 aligns across 8 bases. CDR3 length: 14 residues. Germline values: CDR1 SGHTA, CDR2 FQGNSA. The ends lost 5 bases at V and 5 bases at J; junction bases unmatched: 8. CDR3 residues: CASSRIGQGNEQYF. CDR3 bases: TGTGCCAGCAGCAGAATCGGACAGGGCAACGAGCAGTACTTC.

The rearrangement joins TRBV6-2 or TRBV6-3 to TRBJ1-5; 9 positions match TRBD1. The length of the CDR3 is 16 residues. Germline CDR1 MNHEY, CDR2 SVGEGT. Losses at the gene ends were 0 bases for V and 7 bases for J; bases not matched to a gene: 7. CDR3 sequence: CASSYSPGQGRQPQHF. The CDR3, as DNA: TGTGCCAGCAGTTACTCTCCGGGACAGGGACGACAGCCCCAGCATTTT.

The rearrangement joins TRBV7-6 to TRBJ2-3, with TRBD2 matching 7 bases. V gave up 7 bases and J gave up 0 bases; unmatched junction bases: 4. CDR1 is SGHVS and CDR2 is FNYEAQ in the germline V gene. CDR3 length: 14 residues. The CDR3 DNA follows: TGTGCCAGCAACCAAGCGGGAAGCACAGATACGCAGTATTTT. Its translation: CASNQAGSTDTQYF.

The genes are TRBV5-1 and TRBJ1-1; 7 bases line up with TRBD1. Unmatched junction bases numbered 3, after V lost 0 bases and J lost 1 base. The CDR3 covers 15 residues. Germline V gene sequence: CDR1 SGHRS, CDR2 YFSETQ. CDR3 DNA sequence: TGCGCCAGCAGCTTGGACAGGGGAGGGAACACTGAAGCTTTCTTT. The encoded protein is CASSLDRGGNTEAFF.

The V and J genes are TRBV20-1 and TRBJ2-1, with TRBD1 matching 8 bases. This CDR3 spans 19 amino acids. The V segment lost 6 bases and the J segment 4 bases; nucleotides outside the gene matches: 23. Germline V CDR1 and CDR2: DFQATT, SNEGSKA (reference sequence). The CDR3 spells CSASRRTGHWAVPYNEQFF. The CDR3, as DNA: TGCAGTGCCTCAAGAAGGACAGGGCACTGGGCGGTACCTTACAATGAGCAGTTCTTC.

The chain couples TRBV7-2 to TRBJ2-3, with D tentatively TRBD1 (6 bases). Looked up from germline, CDR1 is SGHTA and CDR2 is FQGNSA. The CDR3 is made up of 13 amino acids. The germline V and J ends were trimmed by 5 bases and 4 bases, with 10 bases remaining between them. For the CDR3, the DNA is TGTGCCAGCAGCCTCGACAGGTCAGATACGCAGTATTTT. Amino acids: CASSLDRSDTQYF.

This clonotype has more than one count but fewer than ten. V and J are TRBV7-9 and TRBJ1-1; no clear D. Trimming took off 1 base at V and 4 bases at J, with 7 bases between the two ends. The CDR3 covers 13 residues. CDR1 is SEHNR, CDR2 FQNEAQ, per germline (reference sequence). The chain's CDR3 is CASSLGEGTEAFF. The CDR3 region has the DNA TGTGCCAGCAGCTTAGGGGAGGGCACTGAAGCTTTCTTT.

This clonotype was picked up a small number of times. This rearrangement joins TRBV6-1 to TRBJ1-1; 9 bases are a match to TRBD1. Germline CDR1 reads MNHNS; CDR2 reads SASEGT. CDR3 length: 15 residues. After removal of 0 bases from V and 3 bases from J, the junction contained 2 bases not matched to a gene. The CDR3, as DNA: TGTGCCAGCAGTGAAGCGTGGACAGGGGACACTGAAGCTTTCTTT. Its protein is CASSEAWTGDTEAFF.

This chain uses TRBV7-9 with TRBJ2-3, with TRBD2 matching over 8 bases. This CDR3 has 16 amino acids. V trimming: 1 base; J trimming: 0 bases; junction bases outside the gene matches: 3. Germline V CDR1 and CDR2: SEHNR, FQNEAQ (reference sequence). The CDR3 loop reads CASSLGPSGSTDTQYF. CDR3 coding DNA: TGTGCCAGCAGCTTAGGTCCTAGCGGGAGCACAGATACGCAGTATTTT.

The chain has TRBV6-2 or TRBV6-3 and TRBJ2-1; 7 positions agree with TRBD1. Germline lookup yields CDR1 MNHEY and CDR2 SVGEGT. V lost 8 bases, J lost 8 bases, and 12 bases stayed unmatched. CDR3 length equals 14 residues. The CDR3 reads CASSLTGFDHEQFF. The CDR3 DNA sequence: TGTGCCAGCTCCCTGACAGGGTTTGACCATGAGCAGTTCTTC.

This clonotype has a handful of counts. The chain is built from TRBV20-1 and TRBJ2-5, with 7 bases that match TRBD1. The CDR3 is made up of 13 amino acids. V shed 0 bases and J 5 bases; nucleotides not matched to a gene: 3. The V gene's germline CDR1 is DFQATT and CDR2 SNEGSKA (reference sequence). The CDR3: CSARDTGVETQYF. As DNA, the CDR3 is TGCAGTGCTAGAGACACAGGGGTCGAGACCCAGTACTTC.

The rearrangement uses TRBV29-1 and TRBJ1-1, with a possible D match to TRBD1 (5 bases). Trimming pared 7 bases from V and 4 bases from J, leaving 10 bases between. This CDR3 spans 11 amino acids. Germline V gene data show CDR1 as SQVTM and CDR2 as ANQGSEA. This CDR3 is CSAGDLTEAFF. As DNA, the CDR3 is TGCAGCGCCGGGGACCTCACTGAAGCTTTCTTT. The full variable domain, rest sourced from reference TRBV29-1 and TRBJ1-1, is SAVISQKPSRDICQRGTSLTIQCQVDSQVTMMFWYRQQPGQSLTLIATANQGSEATYESGFVIDKFPISRPNLTFSTLTVSNMSPEDSSIYLCSAGDLTEAFFGQGTRLTVV.

This chain uses TRBV20-1 with TRBJ2-3; the D gene could be TRBD1 or TRBD2 (5 bases each). CDR3 length equals 14 residues. CDR1 is DFQATT, CDR2 SNEGSKA, per germline (reference sequence). Deletions cut 3 bases from V and 4 bases from J, with 14 bases between. The CDR3, as DNA: TGCAGTGCTAGGGGCCCCCTGGGACCAGATACGCAGTATTTT. It specifies CSARGPLGPDTQYF.

This clonotype has a handful of counts. One end of the junction is discordant with germline, which a read error may explain. This sequence joins TRBV19 and TRBJ1-6, with 7 nucleotides matching TRBD1. Germline V gene sequence: CDR1 LNHDA, CDR2 SQIVND (reference sequence). The CDR3 sequence is 14 residues long. CDR3 DNA: TGTGCCAGTAGTTTAGACAGGGCTAATTCACCCCTCCACTTT. As protein: CASSLDRANSPLHF.

In its sample, this clonotype was seen once. The rearrangement links TRBV5-1 to TRBJ2-7; the match to TRBD2 covers 8 bases. The CDR3 totals 16 residues. With V trimmed by 0 bases and J by 1 base, 6 bases remained unmatched. Germline assignment: CDR1 SGHRS and CDR2 YFSETQ. The CDR3 DNA sequence: TGCGCCAGCAGCTTGGGCCACACTAGCGGATCCTACGAGCAGTACTTC. This codes for CASSLGHTSGSYEQYF.

The genes are TRBV2 and TRBJ1-2, with 7 bases matching TRBD1. Germline V gene data show CDR1 as SNHLY and CDR2 as FYNNEI. The CDR3 runs 13 residues. The V and J ends lost 1 base and 6 bases, in that order; junction bases with no gene match: 2. For the CDR3, the DNA is TGTGCCAGCAGTGAAGGCAGGGGGGATGGCTACACCTTC. This sequence encodes CASSEGRGDGYTF.

This clonotype is deemed medium-sized. The DNA for the CDR3 is TGTGCCAGCAGCTTAAACGGACAGAGCAATCAGCCCCAGCATTTT. Translation gives CASSLNGQSNQPQHF. The chain has TRBV27 and TRBJ1-5; a possible D gene is TRBD1 (6 bases). V was pared by 6 bases and J by 1 base, with 13 bases between. This CDR3 has 15 residues. The germline CDR1 and CDR2 sequences are MNHEY and SMNVEV (reference sequence).

The J gene is TRBJ1-1, the V gene TRBV28, with TRBD1 matching 9 bases. J was trimmed by 0 bases and V by 5 bases; bases with no gene match: 7. The CDR3 covers 16 residues. Germline V gene lookup returns CDR1 MDHEN and CDR2 SYDVKM. CDR3 in DNA: TGTGCCAGCAGTACACGGGGACAGGGCTTGAACACTGAAGCTTTCTTT. This codes for CASSTRGQGLNTEAFF.